The 21 T cell receptor beta chains reported below all come from one sample, sequenced in a study of cytomegalovirus exposure and HLA in healthy donors. Primers: 60 Vbeta forward and 13 Jbeta reverse. Generated by immunoSEQ multiplex PCR, the TCRdb table keeps only in-frame clones and is missing some. The table lists about 130,000 clones, roughly 84% of them singletons. Sequencing was performed on PBMCs. The receptors come from a woman aged 18-29 years in good health and CMV-seropositive.

The chain recombines TRBV6-5 with TRBJ2-7; the match to TRBD2 covers 12 bases. Unmatched junction bases numbered 3, after V lost 10 bases and J lost 5 bases. CDR1 and CDR2 (germline): MNHEY, SVGAGI. This CDR3 is built from 12 residues. The CDR3: CATRTSGDEQYF. The CDR3 DNA follows: TGTGCCACCCGGACTAGCGGGGACGAGCAGTACTTC.

V and J are TRBV2 and TRBJ1-4; D remains ambiguous. The CDR3 covers 15 residues. Germline values: CDR1 SNHLY, CDR2 FYNNEI. V was cut by 1 base and J by 0 bases, with 6 bases left in between. The CDR3 region has the DNA TGTGCCAGCAGTGAAGGCCCGGCAACTAATGAAAAACTGTTTTTT. Residues: CASSEGPATNEKLFF.

V gene TRBV6-1 combines with J gene TRBJ1-6; D unclear. The CDR3 loop spans 14 amino acids. V lost 5 bases and J lost 12, with 17 bases in between. The germline gives CDR1 MNHNS, CDR2 SASEGT. CDR3 sequence: CASSSRSDRGPLHF. The CDR3 DNA sequence: TGTGCCAGCAGTTCAAGGTCCGACCGGGGACCCCTCCACTTT.

J is TRBJ1-2 and V is TRBV29-1; 7 bases map to TRBD1. CDR1 and CDR2 (germline): SQVTM, ANQGSEA. V shed 2 bases and J 4 bases; nucleotides not matched to a gene: 4. This CDR3 has 13 residues. The CDR3 DNA sequence: TGCAGCGTTGAATCGGGACAGAGCTATGGCTACACCTTC. Translated: CSVESGQSYGYTF. The full variable domain, its missing parts supplied by reference TRBV29-1 and TRBJ1-2, is SAVISQKPSRDICQRGTSLTIQCQVDSQVTMMFWYRQQPGQSLTLIATANQGSEATYESGFVIDKFPISRPNLTFSTLTVSNMSPEDSSIYLCSVESGQSYGYTFGSGTRLTVV.

The CDR3 reads CASSGPEAYNSPLHF. The CDR3 nucleotides read TGCGCCAGCAGTGGTCCGGAGGCCTATAATTCACCCCTCCACTTT. This chain joins TRBV10-2 and TRBJ1-6; D gene unclear. This CDR3 is built from 15 residues. The V end was cut by 4 bases, the J end by 2 bases, with 9 bases between. CDR1 is WSHSY, CDR2 SAAADI, per germline.

The chain uses TRBV7-6 and TRBJ1-4; D is possibly TRBD1 (6 bases). Trimming pared 5 bases from V and 8 bases from J, leaving 18 bases between. Germline CDR1 SGHVS, CDR2 FNYEAQ. This CDR3 region has 15 residues. CDR3 sequence (DNA): TGTGCCAGCAGCCGACAGGAGAATCTGGAGGAAAAACTGTTTTTT. Protein sequence: CASSRQENLEEKLFF.

The V gene is TRBV28, the J gene TRBJ2-6; D uncertain. Looked up from germline, CDR1 is MDHEN and CDR2 is SYDVKM. This CDR3 comprises 13 residues. The ends were cut back, 5 bases at V and 3 bases at J, with 5 bases in the middle. The CDR3: CASSKSGANVLTF. DNA for the CDR3: TGTGCCAGCAGTAAGAGTGGGGCCAACGTCCTGACTTTC. Full variable domain (remainder filled in from reference TRBV28 and TRBJ2-6): DVKVTQSSRYLVKRTGEKVFLECVQDMDHENMFWYRQDPGLGLRLIYFSYDVKMKEKGDIPEGYSVSREKKERFSLILESASTNQTSMYLCASSKSGANVLTFGAGSRLTVL.

V is TRBV29-1 and J is TRBJ1-1; perhaps TRBD1 as D (5 bases). V lost 6 bases and J 2 bases, leaving 16 bases between the germline ends. Germline V lookup: CDR1 SQVTM, CDR2 ANQGSEA. This CDR3 spans 14 amino acids. The CDR3 protein is CSVAAGGSNTEAFF. For the CDR3, the DNA is TGCAGCGTGGCCGCGGGGGGGAGTAACACTGAAGCTTTCTTT.

This chain joins TRBV2 and TRBJ2-6; D perhaps matches TRBD2 (5 bases). V lost 7 bases, J lost 4 bases, and 8 bases lay in between. This CDR3 region has 13 residues. Per germline, CDR1 SNHLY and CDR2 FYNNEI. CDR3 region: CASKREGANVLTF. DNA of the CDR3: TGTGCCAGCAAGAGGGAAGGGGCCAACGTCCTGACTTTC.

The rearrangement joins TRBV5-4 to TRBJ1-3; unclear D gene. The germline gives CDR1 SGHNT, CDR2 YYREEE (reference sequence). This CDR3 is 15 amino acids long. Between the trimmed V and J ends, which lost 1 base and 0 bases, there was a span of 8 bases. In DNA form, the CDR3 reads TGTGCCAGCAGCTTGTGGGGAGGCTCTGGAAACACCATATATTTT. This sequence encodes CASSLWGGSGNTIYF.

The chain has TRBV29-1 and TRBJ1-1; D perhaps matches TRBD1 (6 bases). This CDR3 has 12 amino acids. Trimming left V 6 bases short and J 3 bases short, with 11 bases between. Germline assignment: CDR1 SQVTM and CDR2 ANQGSEA. The CDR3 reads CSVQGQYTEAFF. The CDR3 nucleotides read TGCAGCGTCCAGGGGCAGTACACTGAAGCTTTCTTT.

This chain uses TRBV5-1 with TRBJ2-7, with D unclear. Per the germline V gene, CDR1 is SGHRS and CDR2 is YFSETQ. V was shortened by 3 bases and J by 4 bases, with 8 bases between the two germline ends. The CDR3 spans 12 residues. The CDR3 DNA follows: TGCGCCAGCAGCTCTAACGAATACGAGCAGTACTTC. Translation: CASSSNEYEQYF.

CDR3 sequence reads: CASSYGENQPQHF. The CDR3 nucleotides read TGTGCCAGCAGTTACGGGGAGAACCAGCCCCAGCATTTT. V is TRBV6-5 and J is TRBJ1-5; D remains ambiguous. CDR1 and CDR2 from the germline V gene are MNHEY and SVGAGI. This CDR3 has 13 residues. Trimming pared 2 bases from V and 7 bases from J, leaving 9 bases between.

V usage is TRBV29-1 and J usage is TRBJ1-5; weak D call: TRBD1 (5 bases). Deletions cut 6 bases from V and 0 bases from J, with 9 bases between. The CDR3 spans 13 residues. The germline CDR1 and CDR2 sequences are SQVTM and ANQGSEA. The CDR3 bases are TGCAGCGTCCAGGGCTATAGCAATCAGCCCCAGCATTTT. It encodes CSVQGYSNQPQHF.

The chain combines TRBV10-3 with TRBJ1-5; no clear D gene. Germline lookup yields CDR1 ENHRY and CDR2 SYGVKD. The V end lost 2 bases, the J end lost 0 bases, and 8 bases lay between the germline ends. This CDR3 is built from 15 residues. The CDR3 loop is CAISERQVSNQPQHF. As DNA, the CDR3 is TGTGCCATCAGTGAGAGGCAGGTTAGCAATCAGCCCCAGCATTTT.

The V call is TRBV7-6, the J call TRBJ2-7, with a possible D match to TRBD1 (5 bases). CDR1 and CDR2 (germline): SGHVS, FNYEAQ. V was trimmed by 6 bases and J by 2 bases, leaving 17 bases between them. There are 15 residues in the CDR3. The CDR3 protein is CASSKGAEVTYEQYF. In DNA form, the CDR3 reads TGTGCCAGCAGTAAAGGGGCCGAGGTTACCTACGAGCAGTACTTC.

The chain has TRBV18 and TRBJ2-1, with TRBD2 identical over 8 bases. After removal of 3 bases from V and 9 bases from J, the junction contained 10 bases not matched to a gene. The germline V gene has CDR1 KGHSH and CDR2 LQKENI. The CDR3 is made up of 15 amino acids. CDR3 loop: CASSPRSGGGSEQFF. In nucleotides, the CDR3 is TGTGCCAGCTCACCTCGAAGCGGGGGCGGGAGTGAGCAGTTCTTC.

This rearrangement joins TRBV2 to TRBJ1-4, with 7 bases matching TRBD1. Germline CDR1 and CDR2: SNHLY and FYNNEI. The CDR3 consists of 14 residues. Unmatched junction bases numbered 8, after V lost 8 bases and J lost 5 bases. The chain's CDR3 is CASGPGQSNEKLFF. The CDR3 nucleotides are TGTGCCAGCGGGCCGGGACAGTCAAATGAAAAACTGTTTTTT.

The CDR3 sequence: CASSHSGTGNEAFF. CDR3 DNA: TGCGCCAGCAGCCATTCCGGGACAGGGAATGAAGCTTTCTTT. The J gene is TRBJ1-1, the V gene TRBV4-1; 9 bases line up with TRBD1. J lost 7 bases, V lost 3 bases, and 6 bases had no gene match. The CDR3 is 14 residues long. The germline V gene has CDR1 MGHRA and CDR2 YSYEKL.

The chain couples TRBV7-2 to TRBJ2-3; 8 positions match TRBD2. Germline assignment: CDR1 SGHTA and CDR2 FQGNSA. The CDR3 runs 14 residues. V shed 4 bases and J 8 bases; nucleotides not matched to a gene: 8. CDR3 DNA: TGTGCCAGCAGCTCCTCCTCCCGGGGGGGTACGCAGTATTTT. This sequence encodes CASSSSSRGGTQYF.

The chain uses TRBV23-1 and TRBJ2-3; 11 nucleotides match TRBD2. TRBV23-1 is reported as an ORF; its role is uncertain. This CDR3 is built from 19 residues. After removal of 4 bases from V and 1 base from J, the junction contained 13 bases not matched to a gene. DNA for the CDR3: TGCGCCAGCAGTCCCAGTAAGGGGTCGACTAGCGGGGGCACAGATACGCAGTATTTT. It codes for CASSPSKGSTSGGTDTQYF.